Listed below are T cell receptor beta chains from one sample, sequenced in a study of blood T cell repertoires in COVID-19. Here immunoSEQ multiplex PCR was the method, and the copy in TCRdb shows in-frame clones only, minus some. The sample comprises approximately 89,000 clones, roughly four fifths of which are singletons, and 13% rests with the top ten. The sequencing input was peripheral blood. Source of these receptors: a human donor in a cohort sampled during active COVID-19. The CDR3 runs from the conserved cysteine through the conserved F or W. D genes are given only for firm matches. A clone size is listed for some rows: how often the clone was seen (once, few, many), or a class if it is expanded.

v_gene	d_gene	abundance	j_gene	CDR3nt	CDR3aa
TRBV28	-	few	TRBJ1-6	TGTGCCAGCAGTCTCCTTAATTCACCCCTCCACTTT	CASSLLNSPLHF
TRBV11-2	TRBD1	-	TRBJ1-3	TGTGCCAGCAGCTTAGTGGCAGGGGGCTCTGGAAACACCATATATTTT	CASSLVAGGSGNTIYF
TRBV19	TRBD1	-	TRBJ2-6	TGTGCCAGTAGTATAGATGGGACAGGGGTCTCTGGGGCCAACGTCCTGACTTTC	CASSIDGTGVSGANVLTF
TRBV27	-	-	TRBJ1-1	TGTGCCAGCCGTAGAACGAGGGATCTTTACACTGAAGCTTTCTTT	CASRRTRDLYTEAFF
TRBV20-1	TRBD1	-	TRBJ1-5	TGCAGTGCTAGTCGAGGGGGCAACAATCAGCCCCAGCATTTT	CSASRGGNNQPQHF
TRBV4-2	TRBD1	-	TRBJ2-7	TGTGCCAGCAGCCCGACAGGGGGCCACGAGCAGTACTTC	CASSPTGGHEQYF
TRBV7-2	-	-	TRBJ1-1	TGTGCCAGCAGCTTTCTGGTCGAGAATACTGAAGCTTTCTTT	CASSFLVENTEAFF
TRBV19	-	-	TRBJ1-5	TGTGCCAGTAGTATGCCCTCGGGGGGCATCCAGCCCCAGCATTTT	CASSMPSGGIQPQHF
TRBV18	-	few	TRBJ2-3	TGTGCCAGCTCCATGACAGGCGGCACAGATACGCAGTATTTT	CASSMTGGTDTQYF
TRBV20-1	-	-	TRBJ2-7	TGCAGTGCTACCCCTAGGAACGAGCAGTACTTC	CSATPRNEQYF
TRBV7-2	-	-	TRBJ1-3	TGTGCCAGCAGCCCCCGGGTATCTGGAAACACCATATATTTT	CASSPRVSGNTIYF
TRBV7-6	-	-	TRBJ2-6	TGTGCCAGCAGCTCCACCACAGGGGCCAACGTCCTGACTTTC	CASSSTTGANVLTF
TRBV6-5	TRBD1	-	TRBJ1-2	TGTGCCAGCAGTTCCCCGGCAGGGGGTACCTATGGCTACACCTTC	CASSSPAGGTYGYTF
TRBV18	-	-	TRBJ1-2	TGTGCCAGCTCACCTGCCCAGGATACTAACTATGGCTACACCTTC	CASSPAQDTNYGYTF
TRBV19	-	-	TRBJ2-5	TGTGCCAGTAGTATTCCGGGGATCCAAGAGACCCAGTACTTC	CASSIPGIQETQYF
TRBV27	-	few	TRBJ1-1	TGTGCCAGCCGTTTCGACTTTCTTTCGGGGAACACTGAAGCTTTCTTT	CASRFDFLSGNTEAFF
TRBV6-1	-	-	TRBJ1-2	TGTGCCAGCAGTGAAGCGCTTGGCAGGGGATCTCGGGGCTACACCTTC	CASSEALGRGSRGYTF
TRBV15	TRBD2	once	TRBJ2-3	TGTGCCACCAGCAGAGCGCGGGGGGTTCAGGGCACAGATACGCAGTATTTT	CATSRARGVQGTDTQYF
TRBV15	-	-	TRBJ1-3	TGTGCCACCAGCAGAGCAGGTCACTCTGGAAACACCATATATTTT	CATSRAGHSGNTIYF
TRBV6-6	TRBD1	few	TRBJ1-3	TGTGCCAGCAGCCGGGACAGCTTCTCTGGAAACACCATATATTTT	CASSRDSFSGNTIYF
TRBV7-9	-	few	TRBJ2-1	TGTGCCAGCAGCTTAACATTTGAGCAGTTCTTC	CASSLTFEQFF
TRBV27	-	-	TRBJ1-1	TGTGCCAGCAGTTTCAGGGGACGAGGGGCTGAAGCTTTCTTT	CASSFRGRGAEAFF
TRBV5-1	TRBD2	-	TRBJ2-2	TGCGCCAGCAGCTTCGGTCTAGCGGGGGGGCCGAGCACCGGGGAGCTGTTTTTT	CASSFGLAGGPSTGELFF
TRBV7-3	TRBD2	-	TRBJ2-5	TGTGCCAGCAGCTTAGCGGGGGGGCCCCCGGAGACCCAGTACTTC	CASSLAGGPPETQYF
TRBV9	-	-	TRBJ1-6	TGTGCCAGCAGCGTAGCATCAGGACACCTGAATTCACCCCTCCACTTT	CASSVASGHLNSPLHF
TRBV13	-	-	TRBJ1-3	TGTGCCAGCGGGGCGGGGTCAAGCTCTGGAAACACCATATATTTT	CASGAGSSSGNTIYF
TRBV18	-	-	TRBJ2-5	TGTGCCAGCTCACCAGCAGGGGAGACCCAGTACTTC	CASSPAGETQYF
TRBV5-5	TRBD1	-	TRBJ1-2	TGTGCCAGCAGCTTGGTGAACAGGGGGCAAGGCTATGGCTACACCTTC	CASSLVNRGQGYGYTF
TRBV20-1	-	-	TRBJ1-2	TGCAGTGCTAGTCAGGGTACTAACTATGGCTACACCTTC	CSASQGTNYGYTF
TRBV6-5	-	-	TRBJ1-5	TGTGCCAGCAGTTACTTCGCAGATAGCAATCAGCCCCAGCATTTT	CASSYFADSNQPQHF
TRBV11-1	TRBD1	-	TRBJ1-3	TGTGCCAGCAGCCCCCGGGACAGAAGAAGAAACACCATATATTTT	CASSPRDRRRNTIYF
TRBV12-3/TRBV12-4	-	-	TRBJ1-3	TGTGCCAGCAGTTTAGGGGAGTTGAACACCATATATTTT	CASSLGELNTIYF
TRBV5-1	-	-	TRBJ2-5	TGCGCCAGCAGCTTGGGGCGGACTCAAGAGACCCAGTACTTC	CASSLGRTQETQYF
TRBV7-2	-	few	TRBJ2-7	TGTGCCAGCAGCCTCACTATGGCCGAGCAGTACTTC	CASSLTMAEQYF
TRBV5-4	TRBD1	-	TRBJ2-7	TGTGCCAGCAGCGGCAACCGGGACAGTGCCTACGAGCAGTACTTC	CASSGNRDSAYEQYF
TRBV7-9	TRBD2	-	TRBJ2-3	TGTGCCAGCAGCCGGAACCCGACTAGCGGGGCGAGCACAGATACGCAGTATTTT	CASSRNPTSGASTDTQYF
TRBV15	TRBD1	-	TRBJ2-5	TGTGCCACCAGCAGATACAGGGGGCTCCAAGAGACCCAGTACTTC	CATSRYRGLQETQYF
TRBV5-3	TRBD2	-	TRBJ2-1	TGTGCCAGAAGCTTGGCGGCCCTAGCGGGGGGATACAATGAGCAGTTCTTC	CARSLAALAGGYNEQFF
TRBV10-2	TRBD1	-	TRBJ2-1	TGCGCCAGCAATCGGGACAGGGGATCAAATGAGCAGTTCTTC	CASNRDRGSNEQFF
TRBV2	-	few	TRBJ1-6	TGTGCCAGTATCGAACAGGGCGCTGGTAATTCACCCCTCCACTTT	CASIEQGAGNSPLHF
TRBV10-1	TRBD2	few	TRBJ2-1	TGCGCCAGCAGTGCTCTTCCAGCGGGGGTTCTCTTCTACAATGAGCAGTTCTTC	CASSALPAGVLFYNEQFF
TRBV7-3	-	-	TRBJ2-7	TGTGCCAGCAGCTTAACGGGGGCGGCGTACGAGCAGTACTTC	CASSLTGAAYEQYF
TRBV11-2	-	-	TRBJ2-7	TGTGCCAGCAGCTTAGATGAGATAGCGGCAACCTACGAGCAGTACTTC	CASSLDEIAATYEQYF
TRBV28	TRBD1	-	TRBJ2-7	TGTGCCGGACGGGACAGCTGGGGCGAGCAGTACTTC	CAGRDSWGEQYF
TRBV5-6	-	few	TRBJ2-7	TGTGCCAGCAGCTCCAGGGTTTACGGCGCCGGCGAGCAGTACTTC	CASSSRVYGAGEQYF
TRBV10-3	TRBD2	once	TRBJ2-7	TGTGCCTCCGGGACTAGCGGGGGAGGGTACGAGCAGTACTTC	CASGTSGGGYEQYF
TRBV5-1	TRBD2	-	TRBJ2-5	TGCGCCAGCAGCTTGGAGCGGGGGGGACAAGAGACCCAGTACTTC	CASSLERGGQETQYF
TRBV5-6	-	few	TRBJ1-4	TGTGCCAGCAGCTGGCCCCGGAGGGGTGAAAAACTGTTTTTT	CASSWPRRGEKLFF